The rows below give T cell receptor beta chains drawn from one sample of a study of OX40 agonist ivuxolimab in advanced cancers. Only in-frame clones appear in the TCRdb table, and some are missing; sequencing was by immunoSEQ multiplex PCR. Of 50,000 to 65,000 clones listed, around nine tenths are singletons. The specimen was CD4+ or CD8+ T cells sorted from blood, collected in a trial of the OX40 agonist ivuxolimab. The receptors were sampled from an adult with an advanced solid tumor such as melanoma, head and neck, liver or kidney cancer. Each CDR3 is given with its conserved first and last residue. Each record gives: V gene, J gene, CDR3 protein.

V gene: TRBV5-4
J gene: TRBJ2-7
CDR3 protein: CASSSQGGWKEQYF

V gene: TRBV5-6
J gene: TRBJ2-2
CDR3 protein: CASSLPVGELFF

V gene: TRBV15
J gene: TRBJ2-1
CDR3 protein: CATSPTGGSYNEQFF

V gene: TRBV9
J gene: TRBJ2-7
CDR3 protein: CASSHGGTGLKDEQYF

V gene: TRBV6-6
J gene: TRBJ2-7
CDR3 protein: CASSQTSGGHEQYF

V gene: TRBV27
J gene: TRBJ2-7
CDR3 protein: CASTRGGEQYF

V gene: TRBV19
J gene: TRBJ1-1
CDR3 protein: CASRDRDTEAFF

V gene: TRBV6-6
J gene: TRBJ2-5
CDR3 protein: CASRIAGVEETQYF

V gene: TRBV6-5
J gene: TRBJ2-1
CDR3 protein: CASSYNNQGREQFF

V gene: TRBV30
J gene: TRBJ2-1
CDR3 protein: CAWSLGAYNEQFF

V gene: TRBV9
J gene: TRBJ2-7
CDR3 protein: CASSVDTGVSYEQYF

V gene: TRBV5-1
J gene: TRBJ1-5
CDR3 protein: CASSLIPGQKHQPQHF

V gene: TRBV27
J gene: TRBJ2-7
CDR3 protein: CASSLDRGRNEQYF

V gene: TRBV6-5
J gene: TRBJ2-2
CDR3 protein: CASRDSSGTGELFF

V gene: TRBV5-1
J gene: TRBJ2-2
CDR3 protein: CASSFAGELFF

V gene: TRBV4-2
J gene: TRBJ2-7
CDR3 protein: CASSPVVGYEQYF

V gene: TRBV2
J gene: TRBJ2-5
CDR3 protein: CASSVGTDQETQYF

V gene: TRBV7-9
J gene: TRBJ2-7
CDR3 protein: CASSLGEGMGREQYF

V gene: TRBV18
J gene: TRBJ1-1
CDR3 protein: CASSDPGEMNTEAFF

V gene: TRBV7-3
J gene: TRBJ2-3
CDR3 protein: CASSPGTSGTDTQYF

V gene: TRBV18
J gene: TRBJ2-2
CDR3 protein: CASSPSLGDRGRTGELFF

V gene: TRBV25-1
J gene: TRBJ2-1
CDR3 protein: CASSENEQFF